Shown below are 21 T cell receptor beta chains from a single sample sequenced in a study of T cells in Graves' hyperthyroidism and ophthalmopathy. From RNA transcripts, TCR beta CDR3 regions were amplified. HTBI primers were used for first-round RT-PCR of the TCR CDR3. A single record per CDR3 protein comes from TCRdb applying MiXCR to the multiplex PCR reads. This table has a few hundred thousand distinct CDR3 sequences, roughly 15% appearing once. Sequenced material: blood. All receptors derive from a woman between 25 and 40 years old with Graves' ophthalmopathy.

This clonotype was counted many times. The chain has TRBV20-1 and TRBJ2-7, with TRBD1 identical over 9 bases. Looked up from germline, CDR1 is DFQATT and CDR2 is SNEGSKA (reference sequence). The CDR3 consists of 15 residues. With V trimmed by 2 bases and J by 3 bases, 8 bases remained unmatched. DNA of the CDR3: TGCAGTGCTAGACGAACCGGGACAGGGTACTACGAGCAGTACTTC. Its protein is CSARRTGTGYYEQYF.

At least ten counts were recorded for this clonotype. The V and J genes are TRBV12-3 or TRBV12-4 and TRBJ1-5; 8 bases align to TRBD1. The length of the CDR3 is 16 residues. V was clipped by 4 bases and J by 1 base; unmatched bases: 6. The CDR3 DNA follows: TGTGCCAGCAGTTCAGCGGGACAGGCCAGCAATCAGCCCCAGCATTTT. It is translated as CASSSAGQASNQPQHF.

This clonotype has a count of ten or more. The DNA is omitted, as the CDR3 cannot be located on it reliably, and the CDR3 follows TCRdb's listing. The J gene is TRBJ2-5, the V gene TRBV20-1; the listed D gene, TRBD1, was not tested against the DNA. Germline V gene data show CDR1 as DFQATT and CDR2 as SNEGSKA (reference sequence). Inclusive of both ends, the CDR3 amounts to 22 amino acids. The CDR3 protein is CSARAAGQRPSTSVTGAETQYF.

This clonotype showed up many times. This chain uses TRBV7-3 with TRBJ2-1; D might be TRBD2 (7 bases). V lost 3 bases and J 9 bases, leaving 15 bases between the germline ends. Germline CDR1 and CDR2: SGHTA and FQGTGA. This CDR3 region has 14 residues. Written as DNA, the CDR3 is TGTGCCAGCAGCTTTATGGGGGGGGCCTTTGAGCAGTTCTTC. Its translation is CASSFMGGAFEQFF.

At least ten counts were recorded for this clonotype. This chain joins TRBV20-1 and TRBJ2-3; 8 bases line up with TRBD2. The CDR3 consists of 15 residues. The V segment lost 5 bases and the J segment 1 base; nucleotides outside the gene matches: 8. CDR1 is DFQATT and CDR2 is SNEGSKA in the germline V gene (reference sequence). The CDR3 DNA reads TGCAGTGCTGCCATAGCGGGGCCCGGCACAGATACGCAGTATTTT. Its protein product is CSAAIAGPGTDTQYF.

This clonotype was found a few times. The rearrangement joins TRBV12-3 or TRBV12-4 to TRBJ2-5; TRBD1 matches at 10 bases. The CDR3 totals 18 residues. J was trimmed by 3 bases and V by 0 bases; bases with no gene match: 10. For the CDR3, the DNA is TGTGCCAGCAGTTTAGCGTCATTAACCGGGACAGGGGAAGAGACCCAGTACTTC. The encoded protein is CASSLASLTGTGEETQYF.

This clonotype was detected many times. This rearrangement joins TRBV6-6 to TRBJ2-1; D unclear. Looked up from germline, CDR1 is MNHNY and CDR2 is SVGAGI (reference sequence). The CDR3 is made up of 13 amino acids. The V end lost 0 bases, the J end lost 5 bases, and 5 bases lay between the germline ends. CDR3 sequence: CASSYSRDNEQFF. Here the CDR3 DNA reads TGTGCCAGCAGTTACTCGAGAGACAATGAGCAGTTCTTC.

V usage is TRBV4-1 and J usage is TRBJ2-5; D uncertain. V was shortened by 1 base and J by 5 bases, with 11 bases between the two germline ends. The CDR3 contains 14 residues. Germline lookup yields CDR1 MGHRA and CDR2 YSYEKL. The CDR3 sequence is CASSQGRATETQYF. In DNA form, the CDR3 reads TGCGCCAGCAGCCAAGGAAGGGCCACGGAGACCCAGTACTTC.

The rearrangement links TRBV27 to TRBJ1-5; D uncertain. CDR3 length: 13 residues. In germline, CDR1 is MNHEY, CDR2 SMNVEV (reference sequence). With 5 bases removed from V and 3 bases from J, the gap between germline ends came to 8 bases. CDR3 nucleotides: TGTGCCAGCAGTACCAGTCACAATCAGCCCCAGCATTTT. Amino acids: CASSTSHNQPQHF.

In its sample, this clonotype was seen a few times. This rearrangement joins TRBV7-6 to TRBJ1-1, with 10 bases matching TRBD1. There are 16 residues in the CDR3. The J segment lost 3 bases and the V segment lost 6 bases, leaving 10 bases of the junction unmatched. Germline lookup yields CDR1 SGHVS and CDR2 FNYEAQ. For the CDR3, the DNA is TGTGCCAGCAGGTCCGGGACAGGGGCGTCCGACACTGAAGCTTTCTTT. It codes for CASRSGTGASDTEAFF.

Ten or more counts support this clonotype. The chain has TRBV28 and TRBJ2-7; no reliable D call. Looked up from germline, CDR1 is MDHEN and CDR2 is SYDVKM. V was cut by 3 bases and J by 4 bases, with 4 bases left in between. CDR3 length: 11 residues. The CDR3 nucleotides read TGTGCCAGCAGTTTTCTATACGAGCAGTACTTC. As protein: CASSFLYEQYF. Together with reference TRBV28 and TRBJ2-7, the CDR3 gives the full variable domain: DVKVTQSSRYLVKRTGEKVFLECVQDMDHENMFWYRQDPGLGLRLIYFSYDVKMKEKGDIPEGYSVSREKKERFSLILESASTNQTSMYLCASSFLYEQYFGPGTRLTVT.

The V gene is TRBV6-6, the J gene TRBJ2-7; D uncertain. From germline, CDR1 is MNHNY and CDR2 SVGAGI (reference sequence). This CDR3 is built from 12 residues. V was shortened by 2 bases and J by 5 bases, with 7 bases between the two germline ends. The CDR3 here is CASSYVFDEQYF. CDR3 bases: TGTGCCAGCAGTTACGTTTTCGACGAGCAGTACTTC.

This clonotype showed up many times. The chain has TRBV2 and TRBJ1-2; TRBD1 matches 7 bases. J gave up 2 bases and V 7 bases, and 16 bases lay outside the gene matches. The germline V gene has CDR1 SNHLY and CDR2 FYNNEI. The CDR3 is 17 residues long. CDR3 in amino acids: CASIWGTGTAANYGYTF. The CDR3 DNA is TGTGCCAGCATTTGGGGAACCGGGACAGCGGCAAACTATGGCTACACCTTC.

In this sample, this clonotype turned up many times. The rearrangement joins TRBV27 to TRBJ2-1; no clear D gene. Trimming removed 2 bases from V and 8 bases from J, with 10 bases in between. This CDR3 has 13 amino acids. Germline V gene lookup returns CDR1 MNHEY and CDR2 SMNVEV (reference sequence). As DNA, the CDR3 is TGTGCCAGCAGTTTAAGCAGTACCCATGAGCAGTTCTTC. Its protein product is CASSLSSTHEQFF.

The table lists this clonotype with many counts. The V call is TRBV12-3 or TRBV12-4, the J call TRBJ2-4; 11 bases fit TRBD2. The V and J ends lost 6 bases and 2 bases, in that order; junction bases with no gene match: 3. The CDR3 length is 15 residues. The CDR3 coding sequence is TGTGCCAGCAGCCCTAGCGGGGGGACCAAAAACATTCAGTACTTC. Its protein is CASSPSGGTKNIQYF.

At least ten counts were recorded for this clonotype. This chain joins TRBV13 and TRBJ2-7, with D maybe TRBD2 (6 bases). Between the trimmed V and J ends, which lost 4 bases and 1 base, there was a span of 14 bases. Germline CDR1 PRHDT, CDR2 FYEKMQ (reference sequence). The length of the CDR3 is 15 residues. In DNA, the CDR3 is TGTGCCAGCAGCTCTGGAGCGGGCGTTTCCTACGAGCAGTACTTC. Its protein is CASSSGAGVSYEQYF.

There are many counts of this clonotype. The CDR3 here is CAWSVLLGTAEAFF. As DNA, the CDR3 is TGTGCCTGGAGTGTACTTCTGGGGACGGCTGAAGCTTTCTTT. The V and J genes are TRBV30 and TRBJ1-1; tentative D call: TRBD1 (5 bases). This CDR3 contains 14 residues. Germline loops: CDR1 GTSNPN, CDR2 SVGIG (reference sequence). V lost 0 bases to trimming and J lost 6 bases, with 14 bases between them. The variable domain in full, completed from reference TRBV30 and TRBJ1-1, reads SQTIHQWPATLVQPVGSPLSLECTVEGTSNPNLYWYRQAAGRGLQLLFYSVGIGQISSEVPQNLSASRPQDRQFILSSKKLLLSDSGFYLCAWSVLLGTAEAFFGQGTRLTVV.

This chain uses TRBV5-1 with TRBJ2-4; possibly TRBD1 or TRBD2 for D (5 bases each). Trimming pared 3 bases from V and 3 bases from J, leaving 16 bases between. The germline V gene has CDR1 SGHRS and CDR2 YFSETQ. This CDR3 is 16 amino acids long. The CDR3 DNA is TGCGCCAGCAGCTCACCGGGACGGAGAGGCAAAAACATTCAGTACTTC. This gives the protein CASSSPGRRGKNIQYF.

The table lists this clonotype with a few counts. In DNA form, the CDR3 reads TGCAGTGCTAGAGATGGGGACTTGCAAGAGCAGTTCTTC. Amino acids: CSARDGDLQEQFF. V and J are TRBV20-1 and TRBJ2-1; a possible D gene is TRBD2 (6 bases). The CDR3 covers 13 residues. Germline V gene lookup returns CDR1 DFQATT and CDR2 SNEGSKA (reference sequence). Trimming removed 0 bases at V and 10 bases at J, with 13 bases between.

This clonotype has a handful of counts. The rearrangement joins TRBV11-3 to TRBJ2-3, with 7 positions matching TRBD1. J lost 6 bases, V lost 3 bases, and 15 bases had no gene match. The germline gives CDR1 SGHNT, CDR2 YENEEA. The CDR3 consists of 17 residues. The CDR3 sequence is CASSFSIGTERSDTQYF. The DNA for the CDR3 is TGTGCCAGCAGCTTTAGTATTGGGACAGAAAGGTCGGATACGCAGTATTTT.

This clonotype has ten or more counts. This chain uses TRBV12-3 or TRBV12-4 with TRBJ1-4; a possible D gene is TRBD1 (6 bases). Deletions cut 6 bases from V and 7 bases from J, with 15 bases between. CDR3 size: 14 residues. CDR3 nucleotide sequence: TGTGCCAGCAGCCTTAGAGGGGGAGGTGAAAAACTGTTTTTT. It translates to CASSLRGGGEKLFF.